This record looks at one TCR beta chain sequence and its context. Antigen specificity is unknown. Per-sample cDNA came from eight separate reactions. The UMIs carried a 6-nucleotide sample barcode, and they were added by template switching. Two nested PCRs, run for roughly 17 and 9 cycles, were applied to TCRalpha and TCRbeta cDNA. Reanalyzing the 5' RACE reads, TCRdb keeps one entry per CDR3 protein, without DNA. The repertoire shows fewer than 400,000 distinct CDR3 sequences; the top ten hold 5.6%. The sample is drawn from a study of monozygotic twins with inflammatory bowel disease. Overall study findings and caveats: TCRbeta diversity (inverse Simpson) was lower in IBD patients than in healthy co-twins.

Specimen: blood. This TCR was sampled from a human donor with ulcerative colitis or Crohn's disease, or a healthy co-twin of an affected twin (not recorded which).

The CDR3 is CASSSLPPAFVRSYNEQFF. The rearrangement uses TRBV28 and TRBJ2-1; absent DNA, TCRdb's TRBD2 call cannot be checked. The length of the CDR3 is 19 residues. Germline V gives CDR1 MDHEN, CDR2 SYDVKM. The variable domain in full, with the rest retrieved from reference TRBV28 and TRBJ2-1, is DVKVTQSSRYLVKRTGEKVFLECVQDMDHENMFWYRQDPGLGLRLIYFSYDVKMKEKGDIPEGYSVSREKKERFSLILESASTNQTSMYLCASSSLPPAFVRSYNEQFFGPGTRLTVL.